Listed below are T cell receptor beta chains from one sample, sequenced in a study of OX40 agonist ivuxolimab in advanced cancers. Sequencing used immunoSEQ multiplex PCR; TCRdb keeps in-frame clones, though not all of them. The sample holds about 68,000 clones; 70% to 85% are singletons and the top ten take approximately 11%. The sequences come from CD4+ or CD8+ T cells sorted from blood, collected in a trial of the OX40 agonist ivuxolimab. The receptors here all came from an adult with an advanced solid tumor such as melanoma, head and neck, liver or kidney cancer. CDR3s include the opening cysteine and the closing phenylalanine or tryptophan. The D gene is left open where the match is weak. Some rows mark clone size as missing; the rest say once, few, many or name a class of expanded clone.

CDR3nt: TGTGCCAGCAGCCCAGGACTAGCGGATTCCTACGAGCAGTACTTC
CDR3aa: CASSPGLADSYEQYF
v_gene: TRBV9
len: 15
j_gene: TRBJ2-7
abundance: -
d_gene: TRBD2

CDR3nt: TGTGCCAGCAGCTTAGACCTGGCCGCTGAAGCTTTCTTT
CDR3aa: CASSLDLAAEAFF
v_gene: TRBV11-2
len: 13
j_gene: TRBJ1-1
abundance: few
d_gene: -

CDR3nt: TGCGCCAGCAGCTTGGATGGAGGGGGCGCGGGTCAGCCCCAGCATTTT
CDR3aa: CASSLDGGGAGQPQHF
v_gene: TRBV5-1
len: 16
j_gene: TRBJ1-5
abundance: -
d_gene: TRBD1

CDR3nt: TGTGCCAGCAGCTTAGGGGCAGGGAAGGCTAACTATGGCTACACCTTC
CDR3aa: CASSLGAGKANYGYTF
v_gene: TRBV7-2
len: 16
j_gene: TRBJ1-2
abundance: -
d_gene: -

CDR3nt: TGTGCCAGCAGTTTACTACAGGGAGCCTACGAGCAGTACTTC
CDR3aa: CASSLLQGAYEQYF
v_gene: TRBV28
len: 14
j_gene: TRBJ2-7
abundance: -
d_gene: -

CDR3nt: TGCGCCAGCAGCTTGGGCCCGGAGAAGCGGGAGGGCCGTGAGCAGTACTTC
CDR3aa: CASSLGPEKREGREQYF
v_gene: TRBV5-1
len: 17
j_gene: TRBJ2-7
abundance: once
d_gene: TRBD2

CDR3nt: TGTGCCAGCAGCACCCGGACAGTCGTTCCTAATGAAAAACTGTTTTTT
CDR3aa: CASSTRTVVPNEKLFF
v_gene: TRBV7-9
len: 16
j_gene: TRBJ1-4
abundance: -
d_gene: -

CDR3nt: TGTGCCAGCAGCCCCGAGAGTGAGGGCCGGACTAACTATGGCTACACCTTC
CDR3aa: CASSPESEGRTNYGYTF
v_gene: TRBV7-3
len: 17
j_gene: TRBJ1-2
abundance: -
d_gene: -

CDR3nt: TGTGCCAGCAGTTTCGGAGGGAATGAAAAACTGTTTTTT
CDR3aa: CASSFGGNEKLFF
v_gene: TRBV27
len: 13
j_gene: TRBJ1-4
abundance: -
d_gene: -

CDR3nt: TGTGCCAGTAGTATGGGGCAGGGGAGTCAGCCCCAGCATTTT
CDR3aa: CASSMGQGSQPQHF
v_gene: TRBV19
len: 14
j_gene: TRBJ1-5
abundance: few
d_gene: -